One and the same sample provided the 9 T cell receptor beta chains below, sequenced in a study of blood T cells in healthy people across ages (dated by TCRdb to between 2014 and 2017). Library preparation employed 5' RACE. For sequencing, an Illumina HiSeq 2500 was employed. A second PCR of roughly 6 to 11 cycles was run with a J-beta primer mix and a sample-barcoded 5' primer. TCRdb redid the processing of the public reads, applying fastp at Q25 and MiXCR, and retained in-frame beta chains. Records with the same CDR3 protein are collapsed into one entry carrying the most frequent genes and DNA. This sample holds some 290,000 distinct CDR3 sequences; roughly a quarter were observed only once. The ten largest clones add up to around 30% of the sample. Sequenced: blood. These receptors were collected from a woman aged 70-85 years in good health.

This clonotype was seen a few times. The chain links TRBV5-1 to TRBJ2-6; D is perhaps TRBD2 (6 bases). This CDR3 contains 16 residues. The germline V gene encodes CDR1 SGHRS and CDR2 YFSETQ. V shed 3 bases and J shed 0 bases, with 10 bases lying between them. The CDR3 sequence: CASSWDSYSGANVLTF. In DNA form, the CDR3 reads TGCGCCAGCAGCTGGGACTCCTACTCTGGGGCCAACGTCCTGACTTTC.

J is TRBJ2-5 and V is TRBV7-8; 12 nucleotides line up with TRBD2. V lost 5 bases to trimming and J lost 9 bases; unmatched junction nucleotides: 25. The CDR3 sequence is 20 residues long. CDR1 and CDR2 (germline): SGHVS, FQNEAQ. The CDR3 sequence: CASSPLRSTTRLAGERAQYF. DNA of the CDR3: TGTGCCAGCAGCCCCCTTCGTTCCACTACACGACTAGCGGGGGAGAGGGCCCAGTACTTC.

This rearrangement joins TRBV6-1 to TRBJ2-4; the match to TRBD1 covers 7 bases. The V gene's germline CDR1 is MNHNS and CDR2 SASEGT. V lost 5 bases, J lost 8 bases, and 12 bases stayed unmatched. The CDR3 length is 15 residues. The CDR3 region is CASSLTGQGLHIQYF. The CDR3 DNA reads TGTGCCAGCAGTTTGACAGGGCAAGGCCTCCACATTCAGTACTTC.

This clonotype was seen more than once but under ten times. The chain combines TRBV29-1 with TRBJ1-2; no firm D call. CDR3 length: 14 residues. The V end was cut by 6 bases, the J end by 3 bases, with 17 bases between. The V gene's germline CDR1 is SQVTM and CDR2 ANQGSEA. The CDR3: CSVTLRARDYGYTF. The CDR3, as DNA: TGCAGCGTGACCTTAAGAGCCCGGGACTATGGCTACACCTTC.

This clonotype turned up a few times. The V and J genes are TRBV25-1 and TRBJ2-1; D possibly corresponds to TRBD2 (5 bases). This CDR3 is built from 14 residues. Per the germline V gene, CDR1 is MGHDK and CDR2 is SYGVNS. V was trimmed by 5 bases and J by 8 bases, leaving 16 bases between them. CDR3 coding DNA: TGTGCCAGCAGTTCTCCCCCGAGGGTTTATGAGCAGTTCTTC. Its protein product is CASSSPPRVYEQFF.

The gene calls are TRBV7-2 and TRBJ2-6; D assignment may be TRBD1 or TRBD2 (5 bases each). Germline V CDR1 and CDR2: SGHTA, FQGNSA. V lost 5 bases, J lost 5 bases, and 13 bases lay in between. The CDR3 is 15 amino acids. CDR3 DNA: TGTGCCAGCAGCCCCCGGGGCACCTGGGCCAACGTCCTGACTTTC. Translation gives CASSPRGTWANVLTF.

The chain uses TRBV3-1 and TRBJ2-7, with D possibly matching TRBD2 (6 bases). Germline CDR1 is LGHDT and CDR2 is YNNKEL (reference sequence). The ends were cut back, 0 bases at V and 4 bases at J, with 22 bases in the middle. This CDR3 comprises 18 residues. The CDR3 nucleotides read TGTGCCAGCAGCCAAGAAGGTAGTAGCGGAAGTTGGAGTTACGAGCAGTACTTC. Protein sequence: CASSQEGSSGSWSYEQYF.

This clonotype turned up a few times. The rearrangement uses TRBV7-6 and TRBJ2-3; no reliable D call. Germline V CDR1 and CDR2: SGHVS, FNYEAQ. V gave up 6 bases and J gave up 3 bases, with 13 bases separating them. The CDR3 has 14 residues. CDR3 sequence: CASSFGPATDTQYF. The CDR3 DNA is TGTGCCAGCAGTTTTGGCCCGGCGACAGATACGCAGTATTTT. The variable domain in full, with the rest retrieved from reference TRBV7-6 and TRBJ2-3, is GAGVSQSPRYKVTKRGQDVALRCDPISGHVSLYWYRQALGQGPEFLTYFNYEAQQDKSGLPNDRFSAERPEGSISTLTIQRTEQRDSAMYRCASSFGPATDTQYFGPGTRLTVL.

This sequence joins TRBV29-1 and TRBJ1-4; D is possibly TRBD1 (6 bases). The CDR3 runs to 16 residues. The V gene's germline CDR1 is SQVTM and CDR2 ANQGSEA. V was clipped by 4 bases and J by 12 bases, with 27 bases between them. The CDR3 DNA follows: TGCAGCGTTGTAATAATCCAGGGGACCCGGGTCTCGGAACTGTTTTTT. This sequence encodes CSVVIIQGTRVSELFF.